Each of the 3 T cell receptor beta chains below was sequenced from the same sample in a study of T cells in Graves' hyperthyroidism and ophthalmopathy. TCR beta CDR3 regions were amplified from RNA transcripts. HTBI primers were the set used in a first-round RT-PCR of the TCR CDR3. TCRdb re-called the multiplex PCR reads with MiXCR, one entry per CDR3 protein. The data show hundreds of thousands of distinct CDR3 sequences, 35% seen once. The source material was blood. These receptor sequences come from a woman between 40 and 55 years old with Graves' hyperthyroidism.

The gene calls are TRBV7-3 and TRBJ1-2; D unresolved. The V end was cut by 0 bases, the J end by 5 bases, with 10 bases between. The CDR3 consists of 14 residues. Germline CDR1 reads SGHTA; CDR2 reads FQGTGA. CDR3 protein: CASSLTSSSYGYTF. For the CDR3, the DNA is TGTGCCAGCAGCTTAACGTCTTCGAGTTATGGCTACACCTTC.

The DNA for the CDR3 is TGTGCCAGCAGCTTAGGCCGGTTTAACTCTGGAAACACCATATATTTT. It encodes CASSLGRFNSGNTIYF. The chain recombines TRBV7-9 with TRBJ1-3; D is undetermined. There are 16 residues in the CDR3. V lost 1 base, J lost 0 bases, and 10 bases lay in between. Germline V gene data show CDR1 as SEHNR and CDR2 as FQNEAQ (reference sequence).

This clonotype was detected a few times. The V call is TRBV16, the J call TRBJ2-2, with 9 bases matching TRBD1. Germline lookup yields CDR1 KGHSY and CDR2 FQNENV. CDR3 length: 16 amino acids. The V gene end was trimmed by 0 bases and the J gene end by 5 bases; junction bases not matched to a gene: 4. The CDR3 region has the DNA TGTGCCAGCAGCCAATCCTCCGGGACAGGGACCGGGGAGCTGTTTTTT. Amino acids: CASSQSSGTGTGELFF.